The subject of this entry is one T cell receptor (beta chain). Its antigen is unknown. Qualities for individual bases were not recorded, and no much larger clone is one base off. This sample is part of a study of blood T cell repertoires in COVID-19 (dated by TCRdb to 2018 to 2021). Regarding the research as a whole: Collaborator samples came from the United States, Italy and Spain and covered acute and convalescent phases of COVID-19. The prospective study material was composed of cDNA or gDNA derived from T cells, B-cell-depleted T cells, or PBMCs. Subjects who had been exposed to COVID-19, were actively infected with it, or had recovered from it provided the deeply sampled blood TCRbeta repertoires that made up the dataset. A freely available public database, intended as a resource for researchers studying the immune response to SARS-CoV-2, is where the repertoires were released. Samples came from the ongoing ImmuneRACE study (first 160 participants) plus 1,254 subjects from 6 global collaborators. Sample metadata almost always included a de-identified subject ID, COVID-19 status, age in years and sex. Where available, HLA class I and class II types were taken from metadata supplied by the sample provider and were not determined by assay-based typing. Points the paper makes about the study in general: The amount of clinical and demographic metadata varied by source and participant and was provided uncurated.

Sequences GTSNPN (CDR1) and SVGIG (CDR2) are obtained from the germline V gene (reference sequence). The CDR3 goes from the cysteine to the phenylalanine over 16 residues. Only the CDR3 region is kept as DNA, spanning 48 bases read in frame from base 1. V ends up 2 bases short and J 6 bases short, with an unmatched junction base count of 9. The collaborating institutions used their own protocols to collect whole blood in K2EDTA tubes. For TCRbeta analysis, collaborators shipped samples as frozen whole blood, isolated PBMCs, or DNA extracted from either of those sample types. TCRbeta CDR3 regions were amplified from genomic DNA using the immunoSEQ Assay, a bias-controlled multiplex PCR. Turning to the authors' computational methods: The number of nucleated cells in each sample was estimated from the amplification of reference gene primers within the assay. To quantify the absolute abundance of each unique TCRbeta CDR3 rearrangement, sequence reads were collapsed and filtered. Productive Simpson clonality was computed per sample as the square root of Simpson's diversity index over productive rearrangements. The table was pulled from immuneACCESS by TCRdb, which kept in-frame rearrangements only. Such tables lose some clones; where checked, under half of the loss comes from unresolved V genes, and the rest has no known cause. The V and J calls and clone size are taken from that table; D and trimming were inferred from the DNA. Counted in this sample were hundreds of thousands of clones; roughly 85% of them appeared once. The ten top clones hold approximately 5.1% of the sample.

The sample taken for sequencing was peripheral blood. The sequence links TRBV30 to TRBJ1-6; the central 8 bases match TRBD1. This sequence was found in a man over 45 with active or convalescent COVID-19. The sequenced DNA: TGTGCCTGGAGTACAACCAGGGGGCGCGGTAATTCACCCCTCCACTTT. Its amino acids are CAWSTTRGRGNSPLHF.